This passage covers 2 T cell receptor beta chains from one sample sequenced in a study of blood T cell repertoires in COVID-19. TCRdb's table, derived via immunoSEQ multiplex PCR, lists solely in-frame clones and lacks some. The table has 250,000 to 350,000 clones, approximately 91% seen once. Sample: peripheral blood. These receptor sequences come from a woman aged 25 to 39 with COVID-19, enrolled during active disease.

The chain has TRBV30 and TRBJ2-7, with 11 positions matching TRBD1. Germline V gene lookup returns CDR1 GTSNPN and CDR2 SVGIG (reference sequence). The ends lost 2 bases at V and 2 bases at J; junction bases unmatched: 8. The CDR3 extends over 16 amino acids. DNA of the CDR3: TGTGCCTGGAGTTACCGAGGACAGGGGGCAGCCTACGAGCAGTACTTC. Protein: CAWSYRGQGAAYEQYF.

The V gene is TRBV5-1, the J gene TRBJ2-7, with 12 bases aligning to TRBD1. Trimming cost V 5 bases and J 7 bases; bases outside gene matches: 10. This CDR3 is 15 amino acids long. Germline-derived CDR1 and CDR2 are SGHRS and YFSETQ. CDR3 sequence reads: CASSFPGQGAREQYF. The DNA for the CDR3 is TGCGCCAGCAGTTTCCCGGGACAGGGGGCGCGGGAGCAGTACTTC.